A single TCR beta chain is shown here with its context. What it recognizes is unknown. These data come from a study of T-cell memory formation after mild COVID-19. Study-wide findings and caveats: Proof of SARS-CoV-2 specificity was absent for the second-wave clones that crested on day 37. Of the contracting clones, CD4+ ones lay mainly in CM and EM, and CD8+ ones in EMRA.

The CDR3 has 14 residues. Trimming shortened V by 0 bases and J by 0 bases, and 9 bases separated the two germline ends. Per germline, CDR1 DFQATT and CDR2 SNEGSKA (reference sequence). Researchers used 5'RACE with constant-segment primers to make TCR alpha and TCR beta cDNA libraries that carry sample barcodes and UMIs. Each CDR3 protein is one row after TCRdb ran MiXCR on the 5' RACE reads. Of a few hundred thousand distinct CDR3 sequences detected, approximately 21% appear once; the ten largest clones hold under 15%. The V and J genes are TRBV20-1 and TRBJ2-7; a possible D gene is TRBD1 (6 bases). The TCR originated in an adult woman who had mild COVID-19 (a few samples of this study predate the infection). Cell type and time point are not known. Sequencing was carried out using PBMCs or a T cell subset sorted from them (not recorded which). The CDR3 protein is CSAREGAGSYEQYF. The CDR3 nucleotides are TGCAGTGCTAGAGAGGGGGCCGGCTCCTACGAGCAGTACTTC.